These 5 T cell receptor beta chains came from one sample sequenced in a study of T-cell reconstitution after alpha-beta-depleted transplantation in children. The TCRbeta library was prepared with unique molecular identifiers. TCRdb reanalysed the PCR reads using MiXCR and keeps one entry per CDR3 protein. Here the sample spans over 120,000 distinct CDR3 sequences, around 8.5% being singletons. Sequencing was performed on PBMCs, mostly from graft donor cells, taken 180 days after TCRalphabeta/CD19-depleted stem cell transplant. The receptors were gathered from a female patient under 10 years old who had a stem cell transplant for congenital amegakaryocytic thrombocytopenia, so the T cells may come from the graft donor.

This clonotype was counted between two and nine times. This chain links TRBV24-1 with TRBJ2-3; D might be TRBD1 (5 bases). The V and J ends lost 0 bases and 1 base respectively, with 10 bases between them. The CDR3 loop spans 16 amino acids. Germline CDR1 is KGHDR and CDR2 is SFDVKD. CDR3 DNA sequence: TGTGCCACCAGTGATTTGCATGCGACAGGCACAGATACGCAGTATTTT. This gives the protein CATSDLHATGTDTQYF.

This clonotype has at least ten counts. The chain couples TRBV20-1 to TRBJ1-2, with a tentative D call TRBD1 (6 bases). In germline, CDR1 is DFQATT, CDR2 SNEGSKA (reference sequence). This CDR3 has 14 residues. The V and J ends lost 1 base and 7 bases respectively, with 16 bases between them. In DNA form, the CDR3 reads TGCAGTGCTAGAGGACCGGGCAGGGGATCTGGCTACACCTTC. Amino acids: CSARGPGRGSGYTF.

V usage is TRBV28 and J usage is TRBJ1-5; 7 bases fit TRBD1. With V trimmed by 7 bases and J by 5 bases, 5 bases remained unmatched. Germline V lookup: CDR1 MDHEN, CDR2 SYDVKM. The CDR3 has 13 residues. For the CDR3, the DNA is TGTGCCAGCACTGGACAGGATTATCAGCCCCAGCATTTT. Protein: CASTGQDYQPQHF.

This clonotype was seen ten or more times. V and J are TRBV5-6 and TRBJ2-1; D unclear. CDR1 and CDR2 from the germline V gene are SGHDT and YYEEEE. The V end lost 0 bases, the J end lost 6 bases, and 4 bases lay between the germline ends. This CDR3 comprises 12 residues. The CDR3 DNA reads TGTGCCAGCAGCTTGGTGATCAATGAGCAGTTCTTC. This encodes CASSLVINEQFF.

In this sample, this clonotype turned up many times. The rearrangement links TRBV5-1 to TRBJ2-7; D is ambiguous. The CDR3 totals 15 residues. In germline, CDR1 is SGHRS, CDR2 YFSETQ. Trimming removed 2 bases from V and 5 bases from J, with 17 bases in between. CDR3 nucleotides: TGCGCCAGCAGCTTCGACCCAAACGGCGTGAACGAGCAGTACTTC. Translating gives CASSFDPNGVNEQYF.